Listed below are T cell receptor beta chains from one sample, sequenced in a study of cytomegalovirus exposure and HLA in healthy donors. TCRdb keeps only in-frame clones here, not all; method: immunoSEQ multiplex PCR. The table has a few hundred thousand clones, less than 80% seen once. Sequences were obtained from PBMCs. These TCRs come from a girl aged 2-15 years in good health and CMV-seronegative. The CDR3 runs from the conserved cysteine through the conserved F or W. D genes are given only for firm matches. Not all rows give a size; the values are once, few, many and, for expanded clones, a class.

CDR3 length,V gene,clone size,J gene,D gene,CDR3 protein,CDR3 DNA
14,TRBV6-1,.,TRBJ1-1,.,CASSGQIMNTEAFF,TGTGCCAGCAGCGGACAGATTATGAACACTGAAGCTTTCTTT
15,TRBV7-9,.,TRBJ2-7,TRBD1,CASTPEDRAQFEQYF,TGTGCCAGTACACCGGAGGACAGGGCTCAGTTCGAGCAGTACTTC
14,TRBV5-1,.,TRBJ2-3,.,CASSLVGRTDTQYF,TGCGCCAGCAGCTTGGTGGGCAGGACAGATACGCAGTATTTT
13,TRBV2,.,TRBJ1-2,TRBD1,CASSGTGNYGYTF,TGTGCCAGCAGTGGGACAGGGAACTATGGCTACACCTTC
16,TRBV2,.,TRBJ1-3,.,CASSINDRRLGNTIYF,TGTGCCAGCAGTATTAATGACAGGAGACTTGGAAACACCATATATTTT
14,TRBV4-1,.,TRBJ2-3,.,CASSQRTTDNTQYF,TGCGCCAGCAGCCAAAGGACAACAGACAATACGCAGTATTTT
14,TRBV25-1,.,TRBJ1-1,.,CASSENRQTREAFF,TGTGCCAGCAGTGAAAATAGACAGACGAGAGAAGCTTTCTTT
15,TRBV5-1,few,TRBJ2-3,TRBD2,CASRPTSKVTDTQYF,TGCGCCAGCAGACCGACTAGCAAGGTCACAGATACGCAGTATTTT
17,TRBV13,.,TRBJ2-1,TRBD2,CASSRGTSGSFYNEQFF,TGTGCCAGCAGCCGGGGGACTAGCGGGTCCTTTTACAATGAGCAGTTCTTC
17,TRBV7-2,.,TRBJ2-3,TRBD2,CASTQSRTSGSRNTQYF,TGTGCCAGCACCCAATCCCGGACTAGCGGGAGTCGGAATACGCAGTATTTT
17,TRBV15,.,TRBJ1-2,TRBD1,CATSREALAGGNYGYTF,TGTGCCACCAGCAGAGAAGCTTTGGCAGGGGGCAACTATGGCTACACCTTC
16,TRBV15,.,TRBJ1-1,TRBD1,CATSRDEQGAGDEAFF,TGTGCCACCAGCAGGGACGAACAGGGGGCCGGAGACGAAGCTTTCTTT
14,TRBV6-1,.,TRBJ2-2,TRBD1,CASLGQGNTGELFF,TGTGCCAGCCTAGGACAGGGGAACACCGGGGAGCTGTTTTTT
13,TRBV29-1,.,TRBJ2-1,.,CSAEPTLSNEQFF,TGCAGCGCCGAGCCCACTCTTAGCAATGAGCAGTTCTTC
15,TRBV9,few,TRBJ2-3,.,CASSDQGKGTDTQYF,TGTGCCAGCAGCGATCAGGGGAAGGGTACAGATACGCAGTATTTT
14,TRBV12-5,.,TRBJ1-4,TRBD1,CASAPGQGDEKLFF,TGTGCTAGTGCCCCAGGACAGGGGGATGAAAAACTGTTTTTT
14,TRBV6-6,once,TRBJ2-1,.,CASSYSRVYNEQFF,TGTGCCAGCAGTTACTCTCGGGTGTACAATGAGCAGTTCTTC
16,TRBV15,few,TRBJ2-7,TRBD1,CATSTEPGQGKFEQYF,TGTGCCACCAGCACAGAACCGGGACAGGGGAAGTTCGAGCAGTACTTC
16,TRBV5-1,.,TRBJ2-5,TRBD2,CASSLGRGGLQETQYF,TGCGCCAGCAGCTTGGGTCGCGGGGGTCTACAAGAGACCCAGTACTTC
14,TRBV10-2,.,TRBJ1-1,.,CASSDRAGVAEAFF,TGCGCCAGCAGTGATAGAGCAGGGGTGGCTGAAGCTTTCTTT
14,TRBV5-4,once,TRBJ2-7,.,CASRSDFANYEQYF,TGTGCCAGCAGGTCGGACTTTGCAAACTACGAGCAGTACTTC
11,TRBV6-1,.,TRBJ2-5,.,CASRTRETQYF,TGTGCCAGCAGAACACGAGAGACCCAGTACTTC
16,TRBV6-5,few,TRBJ1-1,.,CASSSSRGGLRNEAFF,TGTGCCAGCAGTTCCAGCCGGGGGGGCCTAAGAAATGAAGCTTTCTTT
15,TRBV6-5,.,TRBJ2-3,.,CASSPRGVSTDTQYF,TGTGCCAGCAGTCCCCGGGGTGTTAGCACAGATACGCAGTATTTT
14,TRBV5-1,.,TRBJ2-7,.,CASSFQEGVYEQYF,TGCGCCAGCAGCTTTCAGGAGGGCGTCTACGAGCAGTACTTC
15,TRBV18,.,TRBJ1-1,TRBD1,CASSPPGGWGTEAFF,TGTGCCAGCTCACCTCCAGGGGGCTGGGGCACTGAAGCTTTCTTT
15,TRBV15,.,TRBJ1-5,TRBD1,CATSRLTGAVQPQHF,TGTGCCACCAGCAGACTTACAGGGGCGGTTCAGCCCCAGCATTTT
16,TRBV15,few,TRBJ2-7,.,CATSRDVAVSSYEQYF,TGTGCCACCAGCAGAGATGTAGCTGTTAGCTCCTACGAGCAGTACTTC
15,TRBV19,.,TRBJ1-4,.,CASSIWGGLNEKLFF,TGTGCCAGTAGTATATGGGGCGGCCTAAATGAAAAACTGTTTTTT
15,TRBV7-2,.,TRBJ1-2,.,CASSLGWGGGYGYTF,TGTGCCAGCAGCTTAGGGTGGGGAGGGGGCTATGGCTACACCTTC
15,TRBV6-1,.,TRBJ1-2,TRBD1,CASSEGGQGSGGYTF,TGTGCCAGCAGTGAGGGGGGACAGGGCTCTGGTGGCTACACCTTC
14,TRBV10-3,.,TRBJ1-1,.,CAIRDPDEGTEAFF,TGTGCCATCAGGGACCCGGATGAGGGCACTGAAGCTTTCTTT
15,TRBV5-4,.,TRBJ2-5,TRBD2,CASSLGGGPQETQYF,TGTGCCAGCAGCTTGGGGGGGGGACCACAAGAGACCCAGTACTTC
14,TRBV15,.,TRBJ1-4,.,CATSRGRGNEKLFF,TGTGCCACCAGCAGGGGCAGGGGTAATGAAAAACTGTTTTTT
14,TRBV7-9,.,TRBJ2-5,.,CASSPSGRGETQYF,TGTGCCAGCAGCCCTAGTGGACGGGGAGAGACCCAGTACTTC
13,TRBV6-6,.,TRBJ2-7,.,CASSVDSTYEQYF,TGTGCCAGCAGTGTGGACAGCACCTACGAGCAGTACTTC
11,TRBV10-3,.,TRBJ1-2,TRBD1,CATRTGYGYTF,TGTGCCACTCGGACAGGGTATGGCTACACCTTC
15,TRBV9,.,TRBJ2-7,TRBD1,CASSAAPGQGYEQYF,TGTGCCAGCAGCGCAGCACCGGGACAGGGGTACGAGCAGTACTTC
16,TRBV6-5,.,TRBJ2-1,.,CASSYLRAQGGNEQFF,TGTGCCAGCAGTTACCTAAGAGCGCAGGGGGGCAATGAGCAGTTCTTC
14,TRBV5-1,few,TRBJ1-1,TRBD1,CASSTGDANTEAFF,TGCGCCAGCAGCACAGGGGACGCGAACACTGAAGCTTTCTTT